Reported below is one TCR beta chain. No antigen is known for it. This entry comes from a study of CD4 T cells in relation to SARS-CoV-2 and coronaviruses. About the study: PBMCs were cultured with antigen for around nine days before TCR beta sequencing.

The data were produced by immunoSEQ multiplex PCR, yet TCRdb's version contains in-frame clones alone and is incomplete. The repertoire consists of tens of thousands of clones, with about three quarters occurring once and the leading ten covering roughly an eighth. CD4+ T cells from unexposed donors were obtained before the COVID-19 pandemic (2011-2018). CD4+ T cells were isolated from the cells after 10 days of culture. As cell numbers allowed, unexposed-donor CD4+ T cells faced SARS-CoV-2 S/N and four cold-coronavirus spikes. The CDR3 contains 15 residues. V trimming: 4 bases; J trimming: 4 bases; junction bases outside the gene matches: 8. CDR1 and CDR2 (germline): MGHRA, YSYEKL.

This sequence joins TRBV4-1 and TRBJ1-1; 8 positions match TRBD1. Specimen: CD4+ T cells from PBMCs, cultured in vitro. The receptor's source is a human donor in good health. The CDR3 DNA reads as TGCGCCAGCAGCCCCTCGACAGGGGAGAGCACTGAAGCTTTCTTT. This encodes CASSPSTGESTEAFF.